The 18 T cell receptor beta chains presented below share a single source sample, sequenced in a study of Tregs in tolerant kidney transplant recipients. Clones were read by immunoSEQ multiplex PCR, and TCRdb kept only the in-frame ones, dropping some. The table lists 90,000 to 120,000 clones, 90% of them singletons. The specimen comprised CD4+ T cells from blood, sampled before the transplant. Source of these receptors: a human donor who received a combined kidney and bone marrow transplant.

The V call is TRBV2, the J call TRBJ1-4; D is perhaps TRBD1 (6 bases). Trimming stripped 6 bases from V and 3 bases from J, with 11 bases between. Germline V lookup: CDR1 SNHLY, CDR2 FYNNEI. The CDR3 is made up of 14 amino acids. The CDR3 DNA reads TGTGCCAGCAGGGACCGGACAGCTAATGAAAAACTGTTTTTT. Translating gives CASRDRTANEKLFF.

CDR3 bases: TGTGCCAGTAGTACCCGACAGGGACGGTACGAGCAGTACTTC. Protein: CASSTRQGRYEQYF. The chain carries TRBV19 and TRBJ2-7; 7 bases fit TRBD1. The CDR3 covers 14 residues. With 4 bases clipped from V and 4 bases from J, the junction kept 7 bases outside the gene matches. The germline gives CDR1 LNHDA, CDR2 SQIVND (reference sequence).

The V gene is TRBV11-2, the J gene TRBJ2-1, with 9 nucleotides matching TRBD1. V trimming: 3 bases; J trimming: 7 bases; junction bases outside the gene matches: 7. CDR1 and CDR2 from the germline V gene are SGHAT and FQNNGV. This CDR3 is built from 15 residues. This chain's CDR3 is CASSLTGTGLNEQFF. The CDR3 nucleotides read TGTGCCAGCAGCTTGACCGGGACAGGGTTGAATGAGCAGTTCTTC. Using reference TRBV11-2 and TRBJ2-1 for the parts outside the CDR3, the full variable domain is EAGVAQSPRYKIIEKRQSVAFWCNPISGHATLYWYQQILGQGPKLLIQFQNNGVVDDSQLPKDRFSAERLKGVDSTLKIQPAKLEDSAVYLCASSLTGTGLNEQFFGPGTRLTVL.

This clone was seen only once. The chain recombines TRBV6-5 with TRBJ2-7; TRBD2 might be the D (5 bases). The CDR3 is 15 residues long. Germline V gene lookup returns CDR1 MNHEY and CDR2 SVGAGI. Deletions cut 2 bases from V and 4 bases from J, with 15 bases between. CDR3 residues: CASSYEPGRGYEQYF. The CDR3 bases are TGTGCCAGCAGTTACGAACCGGGGAGAGGGTACGAGCAGTACTTC.

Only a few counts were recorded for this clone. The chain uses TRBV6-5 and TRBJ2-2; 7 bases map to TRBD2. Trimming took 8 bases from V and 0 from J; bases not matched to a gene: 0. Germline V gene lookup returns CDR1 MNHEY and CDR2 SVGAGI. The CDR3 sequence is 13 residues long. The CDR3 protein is CASAGANTGELFF. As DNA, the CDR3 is TGTGCCAGCGCGGGAGCGAACACCGGGGAGCTGTTTTTT.

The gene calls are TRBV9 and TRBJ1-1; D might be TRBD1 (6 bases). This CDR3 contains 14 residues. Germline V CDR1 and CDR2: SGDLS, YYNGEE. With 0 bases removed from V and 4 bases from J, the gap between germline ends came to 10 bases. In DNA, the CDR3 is TGTGCCAGCAGCGTAGGAGGGGGATCCACTGAAGCTTTCTTT. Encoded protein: CASSVGGGSTEAFF.

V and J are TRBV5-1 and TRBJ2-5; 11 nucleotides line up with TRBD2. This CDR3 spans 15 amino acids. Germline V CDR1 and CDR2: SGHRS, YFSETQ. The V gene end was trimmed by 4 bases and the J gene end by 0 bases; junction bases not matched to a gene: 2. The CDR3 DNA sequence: TGCGCCAGCAGCAGGGGACTAGCGGACCAAGAGACCCAGTACTTC. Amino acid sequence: CASSRGLADQETQYF.

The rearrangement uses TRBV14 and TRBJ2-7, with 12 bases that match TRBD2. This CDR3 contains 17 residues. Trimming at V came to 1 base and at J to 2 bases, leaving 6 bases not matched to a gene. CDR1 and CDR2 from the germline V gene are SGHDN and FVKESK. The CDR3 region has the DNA TGTGCCAGCAGCCAAGGGCTACTAGCGGGAGGAACCTACGAGCAGTACTTC. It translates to CASSQGLLAGGTYEQYF.

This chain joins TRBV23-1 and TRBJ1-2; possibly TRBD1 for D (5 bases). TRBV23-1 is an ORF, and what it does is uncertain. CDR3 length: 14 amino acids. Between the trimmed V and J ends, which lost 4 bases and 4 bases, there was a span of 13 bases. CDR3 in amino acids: CASSRPGKIYGYTF. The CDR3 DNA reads TGCGCCAGCAGTCGGCCAGGGAAGATCTATGGCTACACCTTC.

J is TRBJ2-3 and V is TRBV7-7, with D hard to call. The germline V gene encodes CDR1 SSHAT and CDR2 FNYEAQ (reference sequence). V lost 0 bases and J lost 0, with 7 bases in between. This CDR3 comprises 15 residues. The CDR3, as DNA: TGTGCCAGCAGCTTAGCCCCGACTAGCACAGATACGCAGTATTTT. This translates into CASSLAPTSTDTQYF.

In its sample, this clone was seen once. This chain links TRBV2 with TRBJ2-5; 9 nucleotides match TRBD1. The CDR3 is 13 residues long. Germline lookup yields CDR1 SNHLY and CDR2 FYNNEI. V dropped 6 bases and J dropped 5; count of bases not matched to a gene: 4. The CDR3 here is CASRTGGWETQYF. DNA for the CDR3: TGTGCCAGCAGAACAGGGGGCTGGGAGACCCAGTACTTC.

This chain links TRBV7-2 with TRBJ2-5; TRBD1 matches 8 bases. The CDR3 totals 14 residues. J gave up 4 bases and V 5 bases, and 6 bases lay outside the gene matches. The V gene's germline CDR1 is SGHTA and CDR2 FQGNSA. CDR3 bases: TGTGCCAGCAGCACACAGGGGGAGCGAGAGACCCAGTACTTC. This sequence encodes CASSTQGERETQYF.

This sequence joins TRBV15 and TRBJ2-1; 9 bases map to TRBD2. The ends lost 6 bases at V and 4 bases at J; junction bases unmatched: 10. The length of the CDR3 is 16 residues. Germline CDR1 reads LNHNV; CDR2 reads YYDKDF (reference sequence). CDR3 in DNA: TGTGCCACCAGTCCGAATCCTAGCGGGGTATACAATGAGCAGTTCTTC. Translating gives CATSPNPSGVYNEQFF.

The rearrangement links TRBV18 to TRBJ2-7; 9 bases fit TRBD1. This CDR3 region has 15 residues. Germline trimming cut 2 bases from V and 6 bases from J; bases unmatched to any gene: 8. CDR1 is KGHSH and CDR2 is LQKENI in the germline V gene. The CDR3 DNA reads TGTGCCAGCTCACCAGCCGGGACAGGGAGTCCCGAGCAGTACTTC. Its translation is CASSPAGTGSPEQYF.

The CDR3 bases are TGTGCCAGCAGCGTAGTAGGGGTCTACGAGCAGTACTTC. This encodes CASSVVGVYEQYF. The V call is TRBV9, the J call TRBJ2-7; possible D gene TRBD1, 5 bases. Germline CDR1 is SGDLS and CDR2 is YYNGEE. Trimming shortened V by 0 bases and J by 3 bases, and 7 bases separated the two germline ends. The CDR3 spans 13 residues.

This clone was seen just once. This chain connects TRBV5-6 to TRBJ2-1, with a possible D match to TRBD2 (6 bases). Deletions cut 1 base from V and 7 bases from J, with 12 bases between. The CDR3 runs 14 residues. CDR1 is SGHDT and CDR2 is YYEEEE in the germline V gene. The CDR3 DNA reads TGTGCCAGCAGCTTGAACCGAGGGAGGAATGAGCAGTTCTTC. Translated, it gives CASSLNRGRNEQFF.

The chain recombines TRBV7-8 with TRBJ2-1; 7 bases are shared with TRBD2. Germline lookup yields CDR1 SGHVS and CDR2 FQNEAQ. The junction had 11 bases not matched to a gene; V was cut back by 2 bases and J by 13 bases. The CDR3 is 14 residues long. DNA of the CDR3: TGTGCCAGCAGCTTACGGGGTAGCGGGCTCAAACAGTTCTTC. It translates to CASSLRGSGLKQFF.

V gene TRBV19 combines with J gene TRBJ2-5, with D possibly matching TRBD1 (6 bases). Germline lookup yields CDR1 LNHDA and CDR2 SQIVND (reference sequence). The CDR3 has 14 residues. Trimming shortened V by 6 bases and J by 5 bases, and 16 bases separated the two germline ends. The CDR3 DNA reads TGTGCCAGTAGCCCCTTACAGGGTAGGGAGACCCAGTACTTC. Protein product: CASSPLQGRETQYF.